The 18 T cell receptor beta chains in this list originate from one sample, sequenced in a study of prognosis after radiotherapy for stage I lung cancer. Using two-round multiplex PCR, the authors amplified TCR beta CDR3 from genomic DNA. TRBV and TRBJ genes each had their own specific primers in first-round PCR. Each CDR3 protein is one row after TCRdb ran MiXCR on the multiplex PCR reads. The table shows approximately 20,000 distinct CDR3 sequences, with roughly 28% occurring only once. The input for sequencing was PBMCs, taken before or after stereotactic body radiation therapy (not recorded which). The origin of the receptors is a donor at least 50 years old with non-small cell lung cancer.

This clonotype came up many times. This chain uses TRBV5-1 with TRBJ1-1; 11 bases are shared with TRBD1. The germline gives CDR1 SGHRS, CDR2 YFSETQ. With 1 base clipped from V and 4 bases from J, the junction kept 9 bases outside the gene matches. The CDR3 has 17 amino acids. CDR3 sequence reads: CASSLYGQGAGSTEAFF. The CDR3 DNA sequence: TGCGCCAGCAGCTTGTACGGACAGGGGGCGGGGAGCACTGAAGCTTTCTTT.

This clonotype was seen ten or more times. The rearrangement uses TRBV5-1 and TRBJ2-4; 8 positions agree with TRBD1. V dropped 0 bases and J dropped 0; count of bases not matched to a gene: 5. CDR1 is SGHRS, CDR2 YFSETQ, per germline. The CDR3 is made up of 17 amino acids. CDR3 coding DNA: TGCGCCAGCAGCTTGGGGCCGGGACAGGAAGCCAAAAACATTCAGTACTTC. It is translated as CASSLGPGQEAKNIQYF.

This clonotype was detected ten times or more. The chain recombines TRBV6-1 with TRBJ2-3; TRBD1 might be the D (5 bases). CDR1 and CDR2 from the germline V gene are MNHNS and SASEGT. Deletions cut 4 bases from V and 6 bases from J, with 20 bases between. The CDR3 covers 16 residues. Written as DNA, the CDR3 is TGTGCCAGCAGTGCAAAGACAGCCGCACGGGCGGATACGCAGTATTTT. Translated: CASSAKTAARADTQYF.

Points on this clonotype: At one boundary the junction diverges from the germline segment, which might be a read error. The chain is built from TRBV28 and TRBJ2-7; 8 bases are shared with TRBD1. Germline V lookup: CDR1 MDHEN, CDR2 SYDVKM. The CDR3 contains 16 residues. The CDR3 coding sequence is TGCGCCAGCAGCCAATCCTGGGCAGGGGGCCAGTACGAGCAGTACTTC. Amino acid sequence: CASSQSWAGGQYEQYF.

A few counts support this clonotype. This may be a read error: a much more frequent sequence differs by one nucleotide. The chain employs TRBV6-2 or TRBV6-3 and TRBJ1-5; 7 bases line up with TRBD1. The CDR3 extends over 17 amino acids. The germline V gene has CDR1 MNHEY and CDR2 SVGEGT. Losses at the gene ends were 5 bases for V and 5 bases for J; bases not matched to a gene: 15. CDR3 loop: CASSEMIGGQSDQPQHF. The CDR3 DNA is TGTGCCAGCAGTGAAATGATTGGGGGACAGAGCGATCAGCCCCAGCATTTT.

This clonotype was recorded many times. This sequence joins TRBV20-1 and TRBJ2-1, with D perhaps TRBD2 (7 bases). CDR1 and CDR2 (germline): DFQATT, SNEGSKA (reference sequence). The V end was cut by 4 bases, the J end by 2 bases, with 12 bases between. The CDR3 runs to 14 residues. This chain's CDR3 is CSAKGGATYNEQFF. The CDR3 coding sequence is TGCAGTGCTAAAGGGGGGGCGACCTACAATGAGCAGTTCTTC.

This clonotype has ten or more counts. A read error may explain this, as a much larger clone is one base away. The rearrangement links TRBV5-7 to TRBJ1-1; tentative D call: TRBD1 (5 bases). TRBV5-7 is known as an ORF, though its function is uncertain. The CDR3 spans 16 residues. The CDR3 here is CAGSFIRGAENTEAFF. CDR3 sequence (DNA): TGTGCCGGCAGCTTCATAAGGGGCGCCGAGAACACTGAAGCTTTCTTT.

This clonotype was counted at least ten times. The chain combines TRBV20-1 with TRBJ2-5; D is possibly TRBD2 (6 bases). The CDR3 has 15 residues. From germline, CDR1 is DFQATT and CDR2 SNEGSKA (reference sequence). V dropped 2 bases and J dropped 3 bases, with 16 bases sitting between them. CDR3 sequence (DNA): TGCAGTGCTAGATCAAGACTAGAGGCTAAAGAGACCCAGTACTTC. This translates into CSARSRLEAKETQYF.

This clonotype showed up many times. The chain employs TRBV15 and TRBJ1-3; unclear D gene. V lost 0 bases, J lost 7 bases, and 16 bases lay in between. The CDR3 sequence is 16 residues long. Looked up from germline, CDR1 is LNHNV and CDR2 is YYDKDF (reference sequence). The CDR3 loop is CATSRDGSGWGNTIYF. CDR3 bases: TGTGCCACCAGCAGAGATGGCTCGGGGTGGGGTAACACCATATATTTT. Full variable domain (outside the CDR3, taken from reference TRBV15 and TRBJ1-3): DAMVIQNPRYQVTQFGKPVTLSCSQTLNHNVMYWYQQKSSQAPKLLFHYYDKDFNNEADTPDNFQSRRPNTSFCFLDIRSPGLGDTAMYLCATSRDGSGWGNTIYFGEGSWLTVV.

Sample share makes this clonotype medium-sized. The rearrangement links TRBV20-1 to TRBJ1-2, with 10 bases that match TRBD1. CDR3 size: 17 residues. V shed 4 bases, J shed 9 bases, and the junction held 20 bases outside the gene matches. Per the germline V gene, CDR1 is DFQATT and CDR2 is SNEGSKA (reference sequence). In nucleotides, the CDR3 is TGCAGTGCTATTTTTTTGCGGGACAGGGGACATTCTATGAGCTACACCTTC. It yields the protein CSAIFLRDRGHSMSYTF.

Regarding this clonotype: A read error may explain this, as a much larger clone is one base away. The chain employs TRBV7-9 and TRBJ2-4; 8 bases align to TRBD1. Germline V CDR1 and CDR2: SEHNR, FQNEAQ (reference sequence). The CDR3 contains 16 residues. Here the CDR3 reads CASSLGSGGEQNIHYF. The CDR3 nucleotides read TGTGCCAGCAGCTTAGGGTCAGGGGGCGAACAAAACATTCATTACTTC.

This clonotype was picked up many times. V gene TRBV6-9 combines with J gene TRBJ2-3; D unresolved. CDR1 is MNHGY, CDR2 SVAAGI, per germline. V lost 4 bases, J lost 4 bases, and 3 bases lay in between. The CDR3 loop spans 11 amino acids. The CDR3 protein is CASSSSDTQYF. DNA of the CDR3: TGTGCCAGCAGTTCGTCAGATACGCAGTATTTT.

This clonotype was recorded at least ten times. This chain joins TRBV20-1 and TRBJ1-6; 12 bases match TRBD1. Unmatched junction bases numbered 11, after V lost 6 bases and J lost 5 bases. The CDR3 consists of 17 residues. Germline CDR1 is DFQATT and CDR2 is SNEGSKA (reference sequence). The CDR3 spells CSARRPGQGANNSPLHF. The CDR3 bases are TGCAGTGCAAGACGACCGGGACAGGGGGCAAATAATTCACCCCTCCACTTT.

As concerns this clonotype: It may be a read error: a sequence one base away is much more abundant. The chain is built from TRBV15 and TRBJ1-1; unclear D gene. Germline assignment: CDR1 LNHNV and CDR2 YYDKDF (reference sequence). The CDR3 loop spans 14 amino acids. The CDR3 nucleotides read TGTGCCACCAGCAGAGAGGAGAAGATTGCTGAATCTTTCTTT. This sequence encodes CATSREEKIAESFF.

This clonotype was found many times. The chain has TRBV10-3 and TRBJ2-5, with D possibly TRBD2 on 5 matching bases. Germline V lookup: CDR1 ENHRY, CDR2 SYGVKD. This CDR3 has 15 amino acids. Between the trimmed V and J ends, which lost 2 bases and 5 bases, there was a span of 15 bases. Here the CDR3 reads CAISERAEKWETQYF. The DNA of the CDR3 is TGTGCCATCAGTGAGAGAGCGGAGAAGTGGGAGACCCAGTACTTC.

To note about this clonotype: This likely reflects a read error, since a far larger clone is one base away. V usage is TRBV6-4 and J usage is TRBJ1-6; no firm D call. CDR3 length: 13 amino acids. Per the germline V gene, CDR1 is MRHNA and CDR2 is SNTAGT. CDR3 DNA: TGTGCCAGCACCGAGGAGGAAAATTCACACCTCCACTTT. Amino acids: CASTEEENSHLHF.

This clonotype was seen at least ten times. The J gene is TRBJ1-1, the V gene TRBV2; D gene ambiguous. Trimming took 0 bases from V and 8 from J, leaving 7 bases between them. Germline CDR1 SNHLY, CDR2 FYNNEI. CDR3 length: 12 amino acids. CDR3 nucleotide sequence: TGTGCCAGCAGTGAAGCAGGAACGGAAGCTTTCTTT. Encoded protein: CASSEAGTEAFF.

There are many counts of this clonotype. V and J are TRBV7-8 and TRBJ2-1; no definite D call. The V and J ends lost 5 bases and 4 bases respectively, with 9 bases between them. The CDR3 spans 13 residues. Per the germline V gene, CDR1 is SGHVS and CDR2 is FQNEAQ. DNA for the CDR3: TGTGCCAGCAGCCCGGACCCTTACAATGAGCAGTTCTTC. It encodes CASSPDPYNEQFF.